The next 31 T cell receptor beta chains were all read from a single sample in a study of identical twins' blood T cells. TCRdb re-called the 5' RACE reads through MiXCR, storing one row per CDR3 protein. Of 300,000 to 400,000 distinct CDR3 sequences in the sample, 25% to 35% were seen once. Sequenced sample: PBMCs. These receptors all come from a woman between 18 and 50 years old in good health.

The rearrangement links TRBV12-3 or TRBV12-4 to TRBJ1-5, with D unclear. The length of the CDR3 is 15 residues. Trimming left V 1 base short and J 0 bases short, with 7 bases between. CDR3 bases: TGTGCCAGCAGTTTAGGTCCCCCTAGCAATCAGCCCCAGCATTTT. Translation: CASSLGPPSNQPQHF.

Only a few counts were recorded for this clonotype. The CDR3 is CASTFDREEVWTEAFF. CDR3 nucleotides: TGCGCCAGCACCTTCGACAGGGAAGAGGTTTGGACTGAAGCTTTCTTT. The chain is built from TRBV5-1 and TRBJ1-1; 7 nucleotides line up with TRBD1. Germline V CDR1 and CDR2: SGHRS, YFSETQ. This CDR3 is 16 amino acids long. J was trimmed by 5 bases and V by 6 bases; bases with no gene match: 16.

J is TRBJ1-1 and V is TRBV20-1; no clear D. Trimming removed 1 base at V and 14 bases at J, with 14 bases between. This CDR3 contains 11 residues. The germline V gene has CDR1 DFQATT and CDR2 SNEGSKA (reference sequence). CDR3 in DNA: TGCAGTGCTAGAGCCTCACACACGGCCTTCTTT. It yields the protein CSARASHTAFF.

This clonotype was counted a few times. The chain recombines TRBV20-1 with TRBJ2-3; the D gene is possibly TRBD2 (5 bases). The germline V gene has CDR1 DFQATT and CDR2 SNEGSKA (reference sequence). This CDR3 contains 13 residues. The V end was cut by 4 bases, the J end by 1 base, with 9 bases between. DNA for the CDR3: TGCAGTGCTATAGCGTCGGGCACAGATACGCAGTATTTT. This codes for CSAIASGTDTQYF.

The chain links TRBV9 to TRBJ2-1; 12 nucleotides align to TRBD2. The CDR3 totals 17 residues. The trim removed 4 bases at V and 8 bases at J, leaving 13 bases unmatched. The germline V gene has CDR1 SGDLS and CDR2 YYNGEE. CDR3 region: CASSQNPRLAGEYEQFF. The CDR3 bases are TGTGCCAGCAGCCAAAACCCCCGACTAGCGGGGGAATATGAGCAGTTCTTC.

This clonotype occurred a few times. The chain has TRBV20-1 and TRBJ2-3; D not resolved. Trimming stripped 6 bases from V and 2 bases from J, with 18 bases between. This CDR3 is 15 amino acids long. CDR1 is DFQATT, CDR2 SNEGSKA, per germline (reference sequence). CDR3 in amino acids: CSALWVVHNTDTQYF. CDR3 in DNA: TGCAGTGCCCTTTGGGTAGTTCACAACACAGATACGCAGTATTTT.

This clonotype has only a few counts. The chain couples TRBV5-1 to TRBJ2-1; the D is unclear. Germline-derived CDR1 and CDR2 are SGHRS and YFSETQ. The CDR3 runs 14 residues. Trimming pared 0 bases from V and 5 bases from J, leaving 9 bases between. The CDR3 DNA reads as TGCGCCAGCAGCTTGGTACAGAACGACAATGAGCAGTTCTTC. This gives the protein CASSLVQNDNEQFF.

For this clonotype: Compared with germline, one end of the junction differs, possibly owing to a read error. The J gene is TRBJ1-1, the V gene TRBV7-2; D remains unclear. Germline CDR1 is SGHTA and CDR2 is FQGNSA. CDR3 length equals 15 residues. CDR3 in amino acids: CAGSLAAGSHTEAFF. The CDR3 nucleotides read TGTGCCGGCAGCTTAGCTGCGGGTAGTCACACTGAAGCTTTCTTT.

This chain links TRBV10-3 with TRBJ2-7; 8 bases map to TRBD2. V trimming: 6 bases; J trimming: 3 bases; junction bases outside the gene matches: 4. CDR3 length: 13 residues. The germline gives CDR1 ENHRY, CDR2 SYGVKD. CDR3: CAISGGEGYEQYF. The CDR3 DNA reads TGTGCCATCAGCGGGGGGGAGGGCTACGAGCAGTACTTC.

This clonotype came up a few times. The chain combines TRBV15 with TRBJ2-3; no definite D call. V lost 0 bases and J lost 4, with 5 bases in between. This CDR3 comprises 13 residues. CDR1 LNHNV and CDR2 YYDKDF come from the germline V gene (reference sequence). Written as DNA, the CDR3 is TGTGCCACCAGCAGAGATTCTGCAGATACGCAGTATTTT. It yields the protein CATSRDSADTQYF.

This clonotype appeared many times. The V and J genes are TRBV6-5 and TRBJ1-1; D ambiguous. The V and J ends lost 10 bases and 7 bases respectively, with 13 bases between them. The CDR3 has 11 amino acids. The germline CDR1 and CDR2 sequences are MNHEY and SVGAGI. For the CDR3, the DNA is TGTGCCACCGCGAGAGGCCTTGAAGCTTTCTTT. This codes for CATARGLEAFF.

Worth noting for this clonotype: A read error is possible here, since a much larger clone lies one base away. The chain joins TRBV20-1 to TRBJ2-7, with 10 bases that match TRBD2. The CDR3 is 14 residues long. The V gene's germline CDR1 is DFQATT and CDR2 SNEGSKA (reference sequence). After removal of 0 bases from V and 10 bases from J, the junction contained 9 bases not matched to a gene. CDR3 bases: TGCAGTGCTAGAGAAATCGGACTAGCGGATGCCCAGTACTTC. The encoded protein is CSAREIGLADAQYF.

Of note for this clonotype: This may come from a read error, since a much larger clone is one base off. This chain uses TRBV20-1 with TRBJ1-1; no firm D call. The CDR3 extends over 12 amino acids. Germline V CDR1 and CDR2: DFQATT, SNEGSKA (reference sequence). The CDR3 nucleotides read TGCGGTGCTAGGCGTTTGAACACTGAAGCTTTCTTT. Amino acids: CGARRLNTEAFF.

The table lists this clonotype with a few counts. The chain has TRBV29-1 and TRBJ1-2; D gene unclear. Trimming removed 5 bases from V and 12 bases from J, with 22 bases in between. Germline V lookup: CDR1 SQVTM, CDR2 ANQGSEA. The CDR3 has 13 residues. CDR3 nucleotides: TGCAGCGTTTCGTATTCCTGGAACCCATCCCACACCTTC. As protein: CSVSYSWNPSHTF.

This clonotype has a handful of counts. CDR3 nucleotides: TGTGCCAGCACCAGGACAGCGAGTGCAACTAATGAAAAACTGTTTTTT. As protein: CASTRTASATNEKLFF. This chain uses TRBV6-6 with TRBJ1-4, with D maybe TRBD1 (6 bases). The CDR3 extends over 16 amino acids. V lost 7 bases and J lost 0, with 15 bases in between. The germline gives CDR1 MNHNY, CDR2 SVGAGI (reference sequence).

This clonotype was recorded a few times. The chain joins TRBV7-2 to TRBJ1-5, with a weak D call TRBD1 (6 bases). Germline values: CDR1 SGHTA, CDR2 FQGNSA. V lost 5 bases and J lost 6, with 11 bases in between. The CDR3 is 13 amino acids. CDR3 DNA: TGTGCCAGCAGCGAGAACAGGGTTCAGCCCCAGCATTTT. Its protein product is CASSENRVQPQHF.

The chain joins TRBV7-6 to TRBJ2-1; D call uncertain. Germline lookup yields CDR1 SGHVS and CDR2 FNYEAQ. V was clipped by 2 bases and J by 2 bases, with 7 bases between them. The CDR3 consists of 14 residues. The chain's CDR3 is CASSLTGTYNEQFF. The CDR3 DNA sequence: TGTGCCAGCAGCTTAACGGGTACCTACAATGAGCAGTTCTTC.

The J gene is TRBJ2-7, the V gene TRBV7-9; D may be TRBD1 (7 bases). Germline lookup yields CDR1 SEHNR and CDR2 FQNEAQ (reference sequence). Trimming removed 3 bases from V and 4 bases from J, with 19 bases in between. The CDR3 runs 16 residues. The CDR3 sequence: CASSLELGGQTYEQYF. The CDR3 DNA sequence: TGTGCCAGCAGCTTGGAATTGGGGGGACAGACGTACGAGCAGTACTTC.

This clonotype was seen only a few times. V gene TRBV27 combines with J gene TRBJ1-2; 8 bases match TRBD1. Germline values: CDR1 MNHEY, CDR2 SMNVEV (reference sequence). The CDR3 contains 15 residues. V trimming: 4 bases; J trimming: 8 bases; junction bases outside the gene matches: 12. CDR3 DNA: TGTGCCAGCAGTTCAACTCGGACAGGGACTCAGGGCTACACCTTC. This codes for CASSSTRTGTQGYTF.

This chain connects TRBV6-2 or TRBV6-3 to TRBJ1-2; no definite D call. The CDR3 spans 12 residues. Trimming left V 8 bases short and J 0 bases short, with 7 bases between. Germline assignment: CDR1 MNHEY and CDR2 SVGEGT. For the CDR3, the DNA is TGTGCCAGCGCAGGATCTAACTATGGCTACACCTTC. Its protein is CASAGSNYGYTF.

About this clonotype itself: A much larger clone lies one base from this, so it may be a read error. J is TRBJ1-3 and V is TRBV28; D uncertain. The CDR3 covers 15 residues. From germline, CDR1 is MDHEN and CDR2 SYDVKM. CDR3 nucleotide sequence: TGTGCCAGCAGTTTGAGGGAAATCTCTGGAAACACCGTATATTTT. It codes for CASSLREISGNTVYF. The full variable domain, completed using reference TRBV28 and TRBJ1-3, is DVKVTQSSRYLVKRTGEKVFLECVQDMDHENMFWYRQDPGLGLRLIYFSYDVKMKEKGDIPEGYSVSREKKERFSLILESASTNQTSMYLCASSLREISGNTVYFGEGSWLTVV.

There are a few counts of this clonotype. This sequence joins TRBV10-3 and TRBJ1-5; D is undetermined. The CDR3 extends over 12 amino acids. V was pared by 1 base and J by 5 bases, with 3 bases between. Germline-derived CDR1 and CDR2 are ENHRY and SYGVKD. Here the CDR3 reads CAISEWDQPQHF. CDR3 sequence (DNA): TGTGCCATCAGTGAGTGGGATCAGCCCCAGCATTTT.

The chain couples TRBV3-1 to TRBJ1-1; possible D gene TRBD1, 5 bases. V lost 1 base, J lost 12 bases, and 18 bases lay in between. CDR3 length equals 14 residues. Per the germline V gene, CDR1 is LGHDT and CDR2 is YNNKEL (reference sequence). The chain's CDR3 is CASSQAVSGCRPFF. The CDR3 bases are TGTGCCAGCAGCCAAGCAGTCTCAGGGTGCAGGCCTTTCTTT.

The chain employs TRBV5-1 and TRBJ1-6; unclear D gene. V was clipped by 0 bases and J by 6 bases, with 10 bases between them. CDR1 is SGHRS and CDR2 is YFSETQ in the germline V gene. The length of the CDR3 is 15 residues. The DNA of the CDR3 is TGCGCCAGCAGCTTGGAGCGCCTGAGTAATTCACCCCTCCACTTT. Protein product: CASSLERLSNSPLHF.

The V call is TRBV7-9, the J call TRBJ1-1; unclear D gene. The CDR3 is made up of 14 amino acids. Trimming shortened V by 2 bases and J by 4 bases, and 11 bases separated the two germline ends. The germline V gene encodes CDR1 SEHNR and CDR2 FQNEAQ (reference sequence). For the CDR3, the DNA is TGTGCCAGCAGCTTAAATGTTGAAGGCACTGAAGCTTTCTTT. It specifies CASSLNVEGTEAFF.

The CDR3 DNA reads as TGCAGTGCCACTCCGGGGGGGCCGGGCACTGAAGCTTTCTTT. The encoded protein is CSATPGGPGTEAFF. The rearrangement joins TRBV20-1 to TRBJ1-1; possible D gene TRBD1, 6 bases. Trimming shortened V by 6 bases and J by 4 bases, and 18 bases separated the two germline ends. Germline CDR1 is DFQATT and CDR2 is SNEGSKA (reference sequence). The CDR3 is 14 amino acids.

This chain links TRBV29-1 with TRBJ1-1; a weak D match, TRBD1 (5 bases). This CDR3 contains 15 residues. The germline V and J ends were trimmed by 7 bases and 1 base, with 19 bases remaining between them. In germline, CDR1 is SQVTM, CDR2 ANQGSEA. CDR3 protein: CSAGTDSRGNTEAFF. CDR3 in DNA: TGCAGCGCCGGGACGGATTCCCGGGGGAACACTGAAGCTTTCTTT.

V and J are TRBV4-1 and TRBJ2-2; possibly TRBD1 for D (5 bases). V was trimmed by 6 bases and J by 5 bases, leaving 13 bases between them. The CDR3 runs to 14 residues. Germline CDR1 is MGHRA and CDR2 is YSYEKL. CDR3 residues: CASRQTVNTGELFF. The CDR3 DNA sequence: TGCGCCAGCAGACAGACAGTTAATACCGGGGAGCTGTTTTTT.

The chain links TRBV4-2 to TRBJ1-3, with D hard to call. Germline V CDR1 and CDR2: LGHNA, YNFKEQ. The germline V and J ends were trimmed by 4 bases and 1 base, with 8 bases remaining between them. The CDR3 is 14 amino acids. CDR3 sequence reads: CASSPGWSGNTIYF. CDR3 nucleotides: TGTGCCAGCAGCCCCGGGTGGTCTGGAAACACCATATATTTT.

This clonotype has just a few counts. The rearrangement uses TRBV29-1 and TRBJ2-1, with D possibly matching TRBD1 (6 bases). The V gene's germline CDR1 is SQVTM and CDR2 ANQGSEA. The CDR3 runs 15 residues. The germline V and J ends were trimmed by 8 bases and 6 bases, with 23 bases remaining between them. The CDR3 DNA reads TGCAGCATGTTCTCCGGGACATTCGCCTCCAATGAGCAGTTCTTC. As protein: CSMFSGTFASNEQFF.

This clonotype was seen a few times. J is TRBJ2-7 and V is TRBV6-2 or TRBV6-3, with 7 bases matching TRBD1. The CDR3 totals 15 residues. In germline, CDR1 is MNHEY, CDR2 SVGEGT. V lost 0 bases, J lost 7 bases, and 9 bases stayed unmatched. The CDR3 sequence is CASSYSPTGLGEQYF. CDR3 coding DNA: TGTGCCAGCAGTTACTCCCCGACAGGGCTAGGGGAGCAGTACTTC.